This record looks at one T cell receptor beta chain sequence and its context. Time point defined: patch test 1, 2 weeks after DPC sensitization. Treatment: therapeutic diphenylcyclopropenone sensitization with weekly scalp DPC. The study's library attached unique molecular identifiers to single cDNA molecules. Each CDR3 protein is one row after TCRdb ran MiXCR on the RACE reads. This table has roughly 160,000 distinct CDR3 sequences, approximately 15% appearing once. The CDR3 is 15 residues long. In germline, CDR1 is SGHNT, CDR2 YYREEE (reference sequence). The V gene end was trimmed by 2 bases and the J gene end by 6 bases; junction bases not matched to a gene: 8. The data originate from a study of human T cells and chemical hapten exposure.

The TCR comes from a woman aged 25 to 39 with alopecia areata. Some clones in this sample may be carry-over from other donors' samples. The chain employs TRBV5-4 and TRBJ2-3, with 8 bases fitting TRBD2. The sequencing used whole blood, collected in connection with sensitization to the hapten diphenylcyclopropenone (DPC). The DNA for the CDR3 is TGTGCCAGCAGCTTAGGGGGACTAGTAGATGATACGCAGTATTTT. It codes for CASSLGGLVDDTQYF.